A single sample gave rise to the 6 T cell receptor beta chains below, sequenced in a study of T cell repertoires in cytomegalovirus infection. These receptors lack a known antigen. TCRdb independently ran MiXCR on the reads; one entry per CDR3 protein. This table has fewer than 900,000 distinct CDR3 sequences, approximately 32% appearing once. The sequencing here drew on cultured CD8+ T cells from PBMCs, taken from culture after CMV antigen stimulation. Receptors originate from a human donor in good health (CMV status not recorded). Some clones in this sample may be carry-over from other donors' samples.

This clonotype was counted between two and nine times. This chain connects TRBV12-3 or TRBV12-4 to TRBJ2-1; the D is unclear. The V end lost 6 bases, the J end lost 0 bases, and 12 bases lay between the germline ends. The CDR3 is 15 amino acids. The CDR3: CASRHDSSSYNEQFF. Here the CDR3 DNA reads TGTGCCAGCAGGCACGATAGCAGCTCCTACAATGAGCAGTTCTTC.

With regard to this clonotype: A much bigger clone sits one base away, suggesting this may be a read error. The chain is built from TRBV4-1 and TRBJ1-2; unclear D gene. Germline V gene lookup returns CDR1 MGHRA and CDR2 YSYEKL. This CDR3 is built from 12 residues. The CDR3 sequence is CASSQDNYSYTF. DNA of the CDR3: TGCGCCAGCAGCCAAGATAACTATAGCTACACCTTC.

This clonotype has just a few counts. This chain links TRBV6-1 with TRBJ1-5; the D gene is possibly TRBD1 (6 bases). V was trimmed by 7 bases and J by 1 base, leaving 23 bases between them. This CDR3 has 18 amino acids. Germline V gene sequence: CDR1 MNHNS, CDR2 SASEGT. CDR3: CASNERDRFYDSNQPQHF. The CDR3 coding sequence is TGTGCCAGCAATGAGCGTGACAGGTTTTATGACAGCAATCAGCCCCAGCATTTT.

This clonotype showed up just a few times. The chain employs TRBV7-6 and TRBJ2-1; 7 bases are shared with TRBD1. V shed 3 bases and J 5 bases; nucleotides not matched to a gene: 7. CDR1 is SGHVS, CDR2 FNYEAQ, per germline. This CDR3 spans 15 amino acids. In DNA form, the CDR3 reads TGTGCCAGCAGCTTTTTAAGGACAGGAGACAATGAGCAGTTCTTC. This translates into CASSFLRTGDNEQFF.

The chain employs TRBV2 and TRBJ1-2, with unresolved D. The V end lost 7 bases, the J end lost 8 bases, and 5 bases lay between the germline ends. Per germline, CDR1 SNHLY and CDR2 FYNNEI. This CDR3 spans 9 amino acids. This CDR3 is CASNKGYTF. CDR3 bases: TGTGCCAGCAACAAGGGCTACACCTTC.

This clonotype was picked up many times. V is TRBV7-6 and J is TRBJ2-2; D is possibly TRBD1 (6 bases). The length of the CDR3 is 16 residues. V lost 5 bases, J lost 4 bases, and 17 bases lay in between. Germline CDR1 reads SGHVS; CDR2 reads FNYEAQ. The CDR3 protein is CASSPLQGSGTGELFF. The CDR3 DNA sequence: TGTGCCAGCAGCCCCTTACAGGGTTCGGGCACCGGGGAGCTGTTTTTT. The whole variable domain, filled in from reference TRBV7-6 and TRBJ2-2, reads GAGVSQSPRYKVTKRGQDVALRCDPISGHVSLYWYRQALGQGPEFLTYFNYEAQQDKSGLPNDRFSAERPEGSISTLTIQRTEQRDSAMYRCASSPLQGSGTGELFFGEGSRLTVL.